What follows is one T cell receptor (beta chain) and its context. Its antigen is not known. The assay was immunoSEQ multiplex PCR, and TCRdb's table has in-frame clones only and misses some. Seen here are about 680,000 clones, around 92% observed once, and the top ten hold nearly 1.5%. Trimming stripped 2 bases from V and 2 bases from J, with 11 bases between. CDR3 length equals 15 residues. The germline CDR1 and CDR2 sequences are SGHVS and FQNEAQ. Stated treatment: about 20 received Ad26.COV2.S at low or high dose, single or two shots; several received placebo; per-sample allocation not given. Sampling took place 63 days after the first vaccine or placebo injection. Expression of Wuhan-strain SARS-CoV-2 spike came from the Ad26 vector that formed the vaccine. The sample originates from a study of Ad26.COV2.S vaccination and SARS-CoV-2 variants. Overall study results and limits: Spike-specific TCR breadth was greater after Ad26.COV2.S than placebo. Substantial breadth was reported for post-vaccination spike-specific CD8+ and CD4+ T cells. The TCR breadth and depth analyses may have understated or missed part of the total T cell responses.

This TCR derives from a person between 18 and 59 years old who received the Ad26.COV2.S COVID-19 vaccine or a placebo. The chain has TRBV7-8 and TRBJ2-3; unclear D gene. The sequencing here drew on peripheral blood, taken in a trial of Ad26.COV2.S vaccine versus placebo. CDR3 in DNA: TGTGCCAGCAGCTTAACCCTTCCCCCCACAGATACGCAGTATTTT. It encodes CASSLTLPPTDTQYF. Full variable domain (missing parts from reference TRBV7-8 and TRBJ2-3): GAGVSQSPRYKVAKRGQDVALRCDPISGHVSLFWYQQALGQGPEFLTYFQNEAQLDKSGLPSDRFFAERPEGSVSTLKIQRTQQEDSAVYLCASSLTLPPTDTQYFGPGTRLTVL.